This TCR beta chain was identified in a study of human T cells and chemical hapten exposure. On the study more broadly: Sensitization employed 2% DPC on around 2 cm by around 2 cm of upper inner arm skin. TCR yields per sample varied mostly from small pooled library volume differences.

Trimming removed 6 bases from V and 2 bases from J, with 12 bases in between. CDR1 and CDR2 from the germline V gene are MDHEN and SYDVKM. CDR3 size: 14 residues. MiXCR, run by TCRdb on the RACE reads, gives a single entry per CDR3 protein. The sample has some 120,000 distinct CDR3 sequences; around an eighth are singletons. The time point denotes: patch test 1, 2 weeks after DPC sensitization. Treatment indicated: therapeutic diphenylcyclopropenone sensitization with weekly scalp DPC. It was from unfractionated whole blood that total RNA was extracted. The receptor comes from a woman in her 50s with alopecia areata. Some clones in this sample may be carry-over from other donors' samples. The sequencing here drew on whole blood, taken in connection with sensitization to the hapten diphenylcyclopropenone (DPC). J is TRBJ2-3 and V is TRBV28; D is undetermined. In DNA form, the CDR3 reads TGTGCCAGCAGCCAATCACCCTACACAGATACGCAGTATTTT. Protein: CASSQSPYTDTQYF.